These 26 T cell receptor beta chains share one sample of origin, sequenced in a study of prognosis after radiotherapy for stage I lung cancer. Researchers used two-round multiplex PCR to amplify TCR beta CDR3 starting from genomic DNA. Gene-specific TRBV and TRBJ primers were used in PCR round one. MiXCR was run by TCRdb on the multiplex PCR reads, yielding one entry per CDR3 protein. Of 12,000 to 15,000 distinct CDR3 sequences in the sample, around half are singletons; the top ten hold 35% to 45%. This specimen was PBMCs, taken before or after stereotactic body radiation therapy (not recorded which). The receptors derive from a donor aged 50 or older with non-small cell lung cancer.

Comment on this clonotype: Given a far larger clone just one base away, this is likely a sequencing read error. This chain connects TRBV6-8 to TRBJ2-1, with 7 bases that match TRBD1. This CDR3 comprises 15 residues. Trimming cost V 7 bases and J 0 bases; bases outside gene matches: 6. Germline CDR1 and CDR2: MNHGY and SAAAGT. CDR3 loop: CASIAQGSSYNEQFF. The DNA for the CDR3 is TGTGCCAGCATTGCACAGGGGAGCTCCTACAATGAGCAGTTCTTC.

The chain employs TRBV11-3 and TRBJ2-7; D not resolved. The V end lost 5 bases, the J end lost 2 bases, and 4 bases lay between the germline ends. The CDR3 length is 11 residues. CDR1 and CDR2 from the germline V gene are SGHNT and YENEEA. CDR3 residues: CASSGTYEQYF. CDR3 nucleotides: TGTGCCAGCAGCGGGACCTACGAGCAGTACTTC.

This clonotype has at least ten counts. The CDR3 coding sequence is TGTGCCAGCAGCTTGCCGCCCCGTGGGCAGGGGGCAGATACGCAGTATTTT. Translating gives CASSLPPRGQGADTQYF. V gene TRBV5-8 combines with J gene TRBJ2-3; 7 bases are shared with TRBD1. There are 17 residues in the CDR3. CDR1 is SGHTS and CDR2 is YDEGEE in the germline V gene. With 1 base clipped from V and 4 bases from J, the junction kept 12 bases outside the gene matches.

This clonotype is categorized as medium-sized (0.01 to 0.1%). The J gene is TRBJ2-7, the V gene TRBV7-3, with TRBD1 matching over 9 bases. V lost 2 bases, J lost 7 bases, and 3 bases stayed unmatched. Germline V gene lookup returns CDR1 SGHTA and CDR2 FQGTGA. This CDR3 has 13 residues. In DNA form, the CDR3 reads TGTGCCAGCAGCTTAGTGGGGACAGGGGAGCAGTACTTC. It translates to CASSLVGTGEQYF.

This clonotype was seen repeatedly, ten times or more. The chain couples TRBV24-1 to TRBJ2-5; possible D gene TRBD1, 8 bases. CDR1 is KGHDR and CDR2 is SFDVKD in the germline V gene. V gave up 1 base and J gave up 5 bases, with 13 bases separating them. The length of the CDR3 is 15 residues. DNA for the CDR3: TGTGCCACCAGTGATTTACAGGGGGGGTCGGAGACCCAGTACTTC. The encoded protein is CATSDLQGGSETQYF.

This clonotype is medium-sized in the sample. The DNA for the CDR3 is TGTGCCAGCAGTTTAAGGCCGAAAACCTACGAGCAGTACTTC. This gives the protein CASSLRPKTYEQYF. This chain connects TRBV27 to TRBJ2-7; no clear D. The CDR3 consists of 14 residues. The germline V gene has CDR1 MNHEY and CDR2 SMNVEV (reference sequence). The V and J ends lost 2 bases and 2 bases respectively, with 10 bases between them.

This clonotype was seen ten or more times. The rearrangement uses TRBV5-5 and TRBJ2-1; D is unresolved. V gave up 0 bases and J gave up 4 bases, with 5 bases separating them. Germline CDR1 and CDR2: SGHKS and YYEKEE (reference sequence). This CDR3 spans 13 amino acids. Here the CDR3 reads CASSLGPYNEQFF. In DNA form, the CDR3 reads TGTGCCAGCAGCTTGGGTCCGTACAATGAGCAGTTCTTC. Full variable domain (missing parts from reference TRBV5-5 and TRBJ2-1): DAGVTQSPTHLIKTRGQQVTLRCSPISGHKSVSWYQQVLGQGPQFIFQYYEKEERGRGNFPDRFSARQFPNYSSELNVNALLLGDSALYLCASSLGPYNEQFFGPGTRLTVL.

This clonotype is medium-sized. V and J are TRBV24-1 and TRBJ1-2; D might be TRBD1 (6 bases). Trimming shortened V by 5 bases and J by 4 bases, and 10 bases separated the two germline ends. The CDR3 spans 13 residues. Germline CDR1 and CDR2: KGHDR and SFDVKD. The CDR3 sequence is CATSGSGAYGYTF. The CDR3 DNA reads TGTGCCACCAGTGGGTCAGGGGCCTATGGCTACACCTTC.

In its sample, this clonotype was seen once. This sequence joins TRBV28 and TRBJ1-6; tentatively, D is TRBD1 (6 bases). CDR1 and CDR2 from the germline V gene are MDHEN and SYDVKM. V was clipped by 3 bases and J by 8 bases, with 14 bases between them. CDR3 length equals 15 residues. The CDR3 nucleotides are TGTGCCAGCAGTTTGACAGGTACCGGGGATTCACCCCTCCACTTT. Protein: CASSLTGTGDSPLHF.

This clonotype has at least ten counts. The chain recombines TRBV5-4 with TRBJ1-2, with a tentative D call TRBD1 (5 bases). This CDR3 comprises 16 residues. The V and J ends lost 0 bases and 6 bases respectively, with 18 bases between them. Germline-derived CDR1 and CDR2 are SGHNT and YYREEE (reference sequence). CDR3 region: CASSLGGRAGLDGYTF. CDR3 DNA: TGTGCCAGCAGCTTGGGCGGTAGGGCAGGGTTGGATGGCTACACCTTC.

The rearrangement uses TRBV7-2 and TRBJ2-1; D gene uncertain. The CDR3 has 13 residues. CDR1 and CDR2 (germline): SGHTA, FQGNSA. The V end was cut by 5 bases, the J end by 5 bases, with 10 bases between. CDR3 loop: CASSPNPDNEQFF. CDR3 DNA: TGTGCCAGCAGCCCCAATCCCGACAATGAGCAGTTCTTC.

Worth noting for this clonotype: One junction end disagrees with the germline gene, perhaps due to a read error. The chain recombines TRBV9 with TRBJ2-1; 9 bases map to TRBD2. Germline assignment: CDR1 SGDLS and CDR2 YYNGEE. The CDR3 has 18 amino acids. The DNA of the CDR3 is TGTGCCGGCAGCCTACCCCGGGGTAGCGGGAGTGAGGGCAATGAGCAGTTCTTC. It yields the protein CAGSLPRGSGSEGNEQFF.

As regards this clonotype: A far larger clone is one base from this, pointing to a likely read error. The chain uses TRBV7-6 and TRBJ1-2; TRBD1 agrees at 7 bases. Germline V CDR1 and CDR2: SGHVS, FNYEAQ. The length of the CDR3 is 14 residues. CDR3 bases: TGTGCCAGCAGCGACGGGACAGTTAACTATGGCTGCACCTTC. The encoded protein is CASSDGTVNYGCTF.

For the CDR3, the DNA is TGTGCCAGCACTGATGGACTATCCCCTTCCTACGAGCAGTACTTC. It encodes CASTDGLSPSYEQYF. The V call is TRBV6-2 or TRBV6-3, the J call TRBJ2-7; possible D gene TRBD2, 6 bases. Germline CDR1 reads MNHEY; CDR2 reads SVGEGT. With 7 bases removed from V and 1 base from J, the gap between germline ends came to 17 bases. The CDR3 has 15 residues.

The chain has TRBV6-2 or TRBV6-3 and TRBJ1-2; D is unresolved. The CDR3 sequence is 12 residues long. The germline CDR1 and CDR2 sequences are MNHEY and SVGEGT. Trimming cost V 6 bases and J 8 bases, with 13 bases left between them. The CDR3 DNA follows: TGTGCCAGCAGGAGGGAACGTTGGGGCTACACCTTC. Translated, it gives CASRRERWGYTF.

The chain uses TRBV20-1 and TRBJ1-1; unclear D gene. The CDR3 covers 12 residues. V lost 3 bases and J lost 11, with 16 bases in between. From germline, CDR1 is DFQATT and CDR2 SNEGSKA (reference sequence). This CDR3 reads CSASLAESYAFF. The CDR3 DNA is TGCAGTGCTAGTTTGGCGGAGTCCTACGCTTTCTTT.

Here the CDR3 reads CSAPLGTSGTDTQYF. CDR3 nucleotides: TGCAGTGCCCCACTGGGGACTAGCGGCACAGATACGCAGTATTTT. The V and J genes are TRBV20-1 and TRBJ2-3, with 10 bases that match TRBD2. In germline, CDR1 is DFQATT, CDR2 SNEGSKA (reference sequence). V lost 6 bases to trimming and J lost 1 base; unmatched junction nucleotides: 7. The CDR3 spans 15 residues.

This clonotype was picked up many times. The chain couples TRBV20-1 to TRBJ2-7, with TRBD1 matching over 8 bases. Germline loops: CDR1 DFQATT, CDR2 SNEGSKA (reference sequence). This CDR3 has 13 amino acids. Trimming removed 6 bases from V and 3 bases from J; junction bases left unmatched: 7. The CDR3 reads CSARDRLNYEQYF. The CDR3 DNA reads as TGCAGTGCCAGGGACAGGTTGAACTACGAGCAGTACTTC.

The rearrangement links TRBV4-1 to TRBJ2-2, with D hard to call. V was clipped by 0 bases and J by 2 bases, with 4 bases between them. The CDR3 extends over 14 amino acids. Germline CDR1 reads MGHRA; CDR2 reads YSYEKL. The CDR3 region has the DNA TGCGCCAGCAGCCAAGATTACAACACCGGGGAGCTGTTTTTT. Protein sequence: CASSQDYNTGELFF.

The chain has TRBV11-2 and TRBJ2-7, with D perhaps TRBD2 (6 bases). Between the trimmed V and J ends, which lost 5 bases and 1 base, there was a span of 15 bases. Germline CDR1 SGHAT, CDR2 FQNNGV. This CDR3 comprises 15 residues. The CDR3 is CASSQGGLASYEQYF. In DNA, the CDR3 is TGTGCCAGCAGCCAAGGAGGGTTGGCATCCTACGAGCAGTACTTC.

This clonotype has a count of ten or more. V gene TRBV6-6 combines with J gene TRBJ1-1; D perhaps matches TRBD1 (6 bases). This CDR3 has 13 amino acids. In germline, CDR1 is MNHNY, CDR2 SVGAGI (reference sequence). V lost 5 bases to trimming and J lost 6 bases, with 13 bases between them. Written as DNA, the CDR3 is TGTGCCAGCAGTACCCGACAGGACCCTGAAGCTTTCTTT. Translated: CASSTRQDPEAFF.

This sequence joins TRBV9 and TRBJ2-2; D gene unclear. This CDR3 contains 15 residues. V dropped 3 bases and J dropped 4 bases, with 13 bases sitting between them. Germline loops: CDR1 SGDLS, CDR2 YYNGEE. The CDR3: CASSGVADSTGELFF. The CDR3 nucleotides are TGTGCCAGCAGCGGGGTGGCAGATTCCACCGGGGAGCTGTTTTTT. The variable domain in full, with the rest retrieved from reference TRBV9 and TRBJ2-2, is DSGVTQTPKHLITATGQRVTLRCSPRSGDLSVYWYQQSLDQGLQFLIQYYNGEERAKGNILERFSAQQFPDLHSELNLSSLELGDSALYFCASSGVADSTGELFFGEGSRLTVL.

This clonotype was observed many times. J is TRBJ2-1 and V is TRBV11-3; D call uncertain. This CDR3 comprises 13 residues. Germline V CDR1 and CDR2: SGHNT, YENEEA. Trimming took 2 bases from V and 9 from J, leaving 11 bases between them. CDR3 sequence (DNA): TGTGCCAGCAGCTTATACACAGCCGGTGAGCAGTTCTTC. As protein: CASSLYTAGEQFF.

This clonotype was counted at least ten times. The CDR3 reads CASSLDGTDTQYF. For the CDR3, the DNA is TGCGCCAGCAGCTTGGACGGCACAGATACGCAGTATTTT. The chain is built from TRBV5-1 and TRBJ2-3; no firm D call. The CDR3 is made up of 13 amino acids. V lost 0 bases and J lost 1, with 3 bases in between. CDR1 is SGHRS and CDR2 is YFSETQ in the germline V gene.

This clonotype is classed as medium-sized. V and J are TRBV6-1 and TRBJ2-7; the D gene could be TRBD1 or TRBD2 (6 bases each). The ends were cut back, 5 bases at V and 5 bases at J, with 16 bases in the middle. CDR3 length: 14 amino acids. Germline V CDR1 and CDR2: MNHNS, SASEGT. Here the CDR3 DNA reads TGTGCCAGCAGTCAGGGGCGGGAACGTGACGAGCAGTACTTC. The encoded protein is CASSQGRERDEQYF.

The table lists this clonotype with many counts. The rearrangement uses TRBV5-5 and TRBJ2-3, with 11 bases matching TRBD2. V shed 0 bases and J 4 bases; nucleotides not matched to a gene: 7. In germline, CDR1 is SGHKS, CDR2 YYEKEE (reference sequence). CDR3 length: 17 residues. In DNA, the CDR3 is TGTGCCAGCAGCTTGGCCCCCACTAGCGGGAGTTCAGATACGCAGTATTTT. Residues: CASSLAPTSGSSDTQYF.